The 27 T cell receptor beta chains in this list originate from one sample, sequenced in a study of blood T cell repertoires in COVID-19. Repertoires were generated with immunoSEQ multiplex PCR, while TCRdb's copy carries only in-frame clones and drops some. The sample includes roughly 180,000 clones, over 70% of them seen just once. Input material: PBMCs or T cells enriched from blood (not recorded which). The receptor source for this set is a woman aged 40-49 years with acute COVID-19.

CDR3 amino acids: CATCWGQTNTEAFF. CDR3 coding DNA: TGTGCCACCTGCTGGGGACAAACGAACACTGAAGCTTTCTTT. V is TRBV6-6 and J is TRBJ1-1, with D perhaps TRBD1 (6 bases). Per germline, CDR1 MNHNY and CDR2 SVGAGI (reference sequence). V lost 10 bases and J lost 1, with 16 bases in between. The CDR3 has 14 residues.

J is TRBJ2-7 and V is TRBV27; D may be TRBD2 (6 bases). This CDR3 has 14 amino acids. CDR1 is MNHEY and CDR2 is SMNVEV in the germline V gene (reference sequence). The V and J ends lost 6 bases and 4 bases respectively, with 16 bases between them. The chain's CDR3 is CASSPFGGEYEQYF. The CDR3 nucleotides are TGTGCCAGCAGCCCCTTCGGGGGAGAATACGAGCAGTACTTC.

The chain links TRBV5-1 to TRBJ1-3; no clear D. CDR1 is SGHRS, CDR2 YFSETQ, per germline. V was cut by 0 bases and J by 4 bases, with 11 bases left in between. This CDR3 contains 15 residues. The CDR3 region has the DNA TGCGCCAGCAGCTTGGACGAGGGATCGGGAAACACCATATATTTT. Protein product: CASSLDEGSGNTIYF. Full variable domain (remainder filled in from reference TRBV5-1 and TRBJ1-3): KAGVTQTPRYLIKTRGQQVTLSCSPISGHRSVSWYQQTPGQGLQFLFEYFSETQRNKGNFPGRFSGRQFSNSRSEMNVSTLELGDSALYLCASSLDEGSGNTIYFGEGSWLTVV.

The chain links TRBV18 to TRBJ1-2; D unclear. Germline lookup yields CDR1 KGHSH and CDR2 LQKENI. The CDR3 runs 15 residues. The V gene lost 2 bases and the J gene lost 6 bases, with 16 bases spanning the gap. CDR3 bases: TGTGCCAGCTCACCAGAATTTTTGAGCACAGATGGCTACACCTTC. This codes for CASSPEFLSTDGYTF.

This chain connects TRBV18 to TRBJ1-6, with a weak D call TRBD1 (5 bases). Trimming left V 3 bases short and J 9 bases short, with 12 bases between. The length of the CDR3 is 14 residues. CDR1 KGHSH and CDR2 LQKENI come from the germline V gene. The CDR3: CASSPAGRGSPLHF. DNA for the CDR3: TGTGCCAGCTCACCGGCGGGACGAGGTTCACCCCTCCACTTT.

The rearrangement uses TRBV13 and TRBJ2-2, with a weak D call TRBD1 (7 bases). The CDR3 sequence is 14 residues long. Trimming left V 6 bases short and J 3 bases short, with 11 bases between. The germline V gene has CDR1 PRHDT and CDR2 FYEKMQ (reference sequence). CDR3 residues: CASRSRGDTGELFF. In DNA form, the CDR3 reads TGTGCCAGCAGGTCCAGGGGGGACACCGGGGAGCTGTTTTTT.

This rearrangement joins TRBV6-1 to TRBJ1-2; D is undetermined. The CDR3 is made up of 17 amino acids. Trimming took 2 bases from V and 0 from J, leaving 16 bases between them. CDR1 and CDR2 (germline): MNHNS, SASEGT. CDR3 protein: CASSERRRFGTNYGYTF. The CDR3 bases are TGTGCCAGCAGTGAACGGAGAAGGTTCGGGACTAACTATGGCTACACCTTC.

This clone has only one observation. The rearrangement links TRBV6-5 to TRBJ1-1; 7 nucleotides align to TRBD1. The germline V gene encodes CDR1 MNHEY and CDR2 SVGAGI. V lost 8 bases to trimming and J lost 0 bases; unmatched junction nucleotides: 6. CDR3 length: 14 residues. CDR3 in amino acids: CASGTGTVNTEAFF. The CDR3 DNA reads TGTGCCAGCGGCACCGGGACAGTGAACACTGAAGCTTTCTTT.

CDR3 residues: CASSMGQNNEKLFF. CDR3 coding DNA: TGTGCCAGTAGTATGGGACAAAATAATGAAAAACTGTTTTTT. The chain links TRBV19 to TRBJ1-4, with D tentatively TRBD1 (6 bases). The CDR3 extends over 14 amino acids. Germline loops: CDR1 LNHDA, CDR2 SQIVND (reference sequence). V lost 3 bases to trimming and J lost 4 bases, with 9 bases between them.

The V and J genes are TRBV30 and TRBJ1-5; D is ambiguous. The V gene's germline CDR1 is GTSNPN and CDR2 SVGIG (reference sequence). The CDR3 is 13 residues long. V shed 2 bases and J shed 5 bases, with 10 bases lying between them. The CDR3 sequence is CAWSFIEDQPQHF. CDR3 coding DNA: TGTGCCTGGAGTTTTATAGAAGATCAGCCCCAGCATTTT.

Many counts were recorded for this clone. The V gene is TRBV5-4, the J gene TRBJ2-2, with 9 nucleotides matching TRBD2. There are 15 residues in the CDR3. V was clipped by 6 bases and J by 6 bases; unmatched bases: 9. In germline, CDR1 is SGHNT, CDR2 YYREEE (reference sequence). Here the CDR3 reads CASTYAGTSSGELFF. For the CDR3, the DNA is TGTGCCAGCACCTACGCCGGGACTAGCTCCGGGGAGCTGTTTTTT.

This clone was recorded once. V is TRBV30 and J is TRBJ1-6; D is perhaps TRBD1 (6 bases). Germline-derived CDR1 and CDR2 are GTSNPN and SVGIG (reference sequence). The CDR3 totals 12 residues. V was cut by 1 base and J by 8 bases, with 6 bases left in between. The CDR3 nucleotides read TGTGCCTGGAGTGACAGGGATTCACCCCTCCACTTT. The encoded protein is CAWSDRDSPLHF. The entire variable domain, with the rest obtained from reference TRBV30 and TRBJ1-6, is as follows: SQTIHQWPATLVQPVGSPLSLECTVEGTSNPNLYWYRQAAGRGLQLLFYSVGIGQISSEVPQNLSASRPQDRQFILSSKKLLLSDSGFYLCAWSDRDSPLHFGNGTRLTVT.

This clone was picked up a small number of times. The chain carries TRBV19 and TRBJ1-1; D not certain. CDR1 and CDR2 from the germline V gene are LNHDA and SQIVND (reference sequence). CDR3 length: 15 amino acids. V was shortened by 3 bases and J by 1 base, with 12 bases between the two germline ends. DNA for the CDR3: TGTGCCAGTAGTATGGGTAGACTACAGAACACTGAAGCTTTCTTT. Amino acid sequence: CASSMGRLQNTEAFF.

This sequence joins TRBV7-8 and TRBJ1-1, with D possibly TRBD1 on 6 matching bases. Trimming shortened V by 1 base and J by 1 base, and 16 bases separated the two germline ends. CDR3 size: 17 residues. CDR1 is SGHVS, CDR2 FQNEAQ, per germline. CDR3 nucleotide sequence: TGTGCCAGCAGCTTAGGACGGGGGGCCGGGAGGAACACTGAAGCTTTCTTT. Translated: CASSLGRGAGRNTEAFF.

The CDR3, as DNA: TGCGCCAGCAGCTTGGAGCACAGGGTATCAGAGACCCAGTACTTC. Its protein is CASSLEHRVSETQYF. This rearrangement joins TRBV5-1 to TRBJ2-5, with a possible D match to TRBD1 (6 bases). The ends were cut back, 0 bases at V and 4 bases at J, with 13 bases in the middle. Germline V lookup: CDR1 SGHRS, CDR2 YFSETQ. The CDR3 contains 15 residues.

The chain recombines TRBV6-5 with TRBJ2-3, with 7 bases fitting TRBD1. With V trimmed by 4 bases and J by 0 bases, 7 bases remained unmatched. CDR3 size: 16 residues. Per the germline V gene, CDR1 is MNHEY and CDR2 is SVGAGI. CDR3 sequence reads: CASSLSGTASTDTQYF. CDR3 DNA sequence: TGTGCCAGCAGTTTGAGTGGGACAGCTAGCACAGATACGCAGTATTTT.

The chain links TRBV5-8 to TRBJ2-3, with a weak D call TRBD1 (6 bases). Trimming removed 1 base from V and 1 base from J, with 13 bases in between. This CDR3 contains 16 residues. Germline loops: CDR1 SGHTS, CDR2 YDEGEE. CDR3 in amino acids: CASSLRQGRGTDTQYF. Written as DNA, the CDR3 is TGTGCCAGCAGCTTGCGTCAGGGGAGAGGCACAGATACGCAGTATTTT.

The chain links TRBV6-4 to TRBJ1-5, with no clear D. Trimming removed 3 bases at V and 4 bases at J, with 7 bases between. The CDR3 spans 13 residues. Germline V gene data show CDR1 as MRHNA and CDR2 as SNTAGT. The CDR3 DNA sequence: TGTGCCAGCAGTGAAACAGAAAATCAGCCCCAGCATTTT. Its translation is CASSETENQPQHF.

The gene calls are TRBV7-6 and TRBJ2-2, with TRBD1 identical over 8 bases. The CDR3 loop spans 15 amino acids. V was clipped by 5 bases and J by 5 bases; unmatched bases: 7. The V gene's germline CDR1 is SGHVS and CDR2 FNYEAQ. The CDR3 region is CASSGRQGITGELFF. The CDR3 nucleotides are TGTGCCAGCAGCGGGAGACAGGGGATAACCGGGGAGCTGTTTTTT. Full variable domain (missing parts from reference TRBV7-6 and TRBJ2-2): GAGVSQSPRYKVTKRGQDVALRCDPISGHVSLYWYRQALGQGPEFLTYFNYEAQQDKSGLPNDRFSAERPEGSISTLTIQRTEQRDSAMYRCASSGRQGITGELFFGEGSRLTVL.

The chain employs TRBV29-1 and TRBJ2-3; 10 bases agree with TRBD1. This CDR3 comprises 15 residues. V was clipped by 5 bases and J by 3 bases; unmatched bases: 8. Per the germline V gene, CDR1 is SQVTM and CDR2 is ANQGSEA. CDR3 residues: CSVSSPGQGTDTQYF. For the CDR3, the DNA is TGCAGCGTTTCATCGCCGGGACAGGGGACAGATACGCAGTATTTT.

The chain employs TRBV27 and TRBJ2-1; TRBD1 is a possible D gene (5 bases). The germline V gene has CDR1 MNHEY and CDR2 SMNVEV (reference sequence). The CDR3 has 16 amino acids. Trimming removed 5 bases at V and 6 bases at J, with 20 bases between. The CDR3 here is CASSPAGWGGSNEQFF. The CDR3 DNA reads as TGTGCCAGCAGTCCCGCTGGGTGGGGCGGAAGCAATGAGCAGTTCTTC.

V gene TRBV7-9 combines with J gene TRBJ1-2; TRBD1 might be the D (5 bases). The CDR3 length is 14 residues. In germline, CDR1 is SEHNR, CDR2 FQNEAQ (reference sequence). With 4 bases removed from V and 0 bases from J, the gap between germline ends came to 9 bases. CDR3 DNA: TGTGCCAGCAGCTCGTTGACAGCTAACTATGGCTACACCTTC. Translated: CASSSLTANYGYTF.

The chain uses TRBV2 and TRBJ2-3; 9 bases fit TRBD1. Looked up from germline, CDR1 is SNHLY and CDR2 is FYNNEI. The CDR3 runs 14 residues. V shed 2 bases and J 6 bases; nucleotides not matched to a gene: 3. The CDR3 region is CASSEFGQGDTQYF. The DNA of the CDR3 is TGTGCCAGCAGTGAATTCGGACAGGGGGATACGCAGTATTTT.

This sequence joins TRBV7-8 and TRBJ2-4; 7 bases are shared with TRBD2. CDR3 size: 14 residues. The trim removed 2 bases at V and 9 bases at J, leaving 7 bases unmatched. Germline CDR1 and CDR2: SGHVS and FQNEAQ. In nucleotides, the CDR3 is TGTGCCAGCAGCTTATTCTCGGGAGGTGGCATTCAGTACTTC. Translation gives CASSLFSGGGIQYF.

The chain uses TRBV24-1 and TRBJ2-1; TRBD1 might be the D (6 bases). Trimming took 2 bases from V and 6 from J, leaving 10 bases between them. Germline lookup yields CDR1 KGHDR and CDR2 SFDVKD. The CDR3 consists of 14 residues. The CDR3 loop reads CATSDSGAPNEQFF. As DNA, the CDR3 is TGTGCCACCAGTGATTCAGGGGCCCCCAATGAGCAGTTCTTC.

The chain couples TRBV3-1 (or the pseudogene TRBV3-2) to TRBJ1-1; D is undetermined. The V gene's germline CDR1 is LGHDT and CDR2 YNNKEL (reference sequence). V lost 4 bases and J lost 6, with 12 bases in between. The CDR3 consists of 13 residues. The CDR3 nucleotides are TGTGCCAGCAGCCTTGCGGCGTATGCTGAAGCTTTCTTT. Amino acids: CASSLAAYAEAFF.

The chain uses TRBV5-1 and TRBJ1-2; 7 nucleotides line up with TRBD1. Per the germline V gene, CDR1 is SGHRS and CDR2 is YFSETQ. There are 15 residues in the CDR3. V shed 3 bases and J 2 bases; nucleotides not matched to a gene: 7. The CDR3 coding sequence is TGCGCCAGCAGCTATGGGACAGCCACCAACTATGGCTACACCTTC. Residues: CASSYGTATNYGYTF.